This T cell receptor (beta chain) was obtained from a study of identical twins. Among all donors, each was a healthy Caucasian. TCRdb re-called the 5' RACE reads through MiXCR, storing one row per CDR3 protein. The sample yields 510,000 or so distinct CDR3 sequences, around 15% seen once. V lost 3 bases, J lost 4 bases, and 5 bases stayed unmatched. The CDR3 length is 15 residues. These same records also appear under a second study, on yellow fever vaccine responses in identical twins.

This TCR was recovered from a woman aged 18-29 years in good health. The specimen was CD4+ T cells sorted from blood. The chain has TRBV12-3 or TRBV12-4 and TRBJ2-3; 9 nucleotides align to TRBD1. The CDR3 protein is CASSFSQGASDTQYF. CDR3 nucleotides: TGTGCCAGCAGTTTTTCACAGGGGGCCTCAGATACGCAGTATTTT.